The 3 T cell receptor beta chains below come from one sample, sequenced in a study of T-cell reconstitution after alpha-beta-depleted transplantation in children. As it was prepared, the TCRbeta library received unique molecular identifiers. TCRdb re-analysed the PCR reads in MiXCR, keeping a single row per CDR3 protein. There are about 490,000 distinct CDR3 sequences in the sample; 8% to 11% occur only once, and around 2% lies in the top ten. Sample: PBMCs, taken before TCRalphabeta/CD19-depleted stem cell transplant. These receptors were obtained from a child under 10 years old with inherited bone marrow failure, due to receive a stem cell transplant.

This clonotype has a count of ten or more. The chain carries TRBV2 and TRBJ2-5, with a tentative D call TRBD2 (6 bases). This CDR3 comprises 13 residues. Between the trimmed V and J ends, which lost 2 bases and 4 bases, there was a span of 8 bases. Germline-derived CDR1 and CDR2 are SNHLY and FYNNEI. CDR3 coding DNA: TGTGCCAGCAGTGAAATCGGGAGAGAGACCCAGTACTTC. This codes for CASSEIGRETQYF.

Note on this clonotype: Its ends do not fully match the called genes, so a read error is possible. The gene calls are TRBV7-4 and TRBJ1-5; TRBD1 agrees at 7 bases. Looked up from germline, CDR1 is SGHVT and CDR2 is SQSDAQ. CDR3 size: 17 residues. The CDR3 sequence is CAISLLPIDRANQPQHF. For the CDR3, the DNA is TGTGCCATCAGCTTGCTCCCGATTGACAGGGCAAATCAGCCCCAGCATTTT. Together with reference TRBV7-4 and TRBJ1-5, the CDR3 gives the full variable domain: GAGVSQSPRYKVAKRGRDVALRCDSISGHVTLYWYRQTLGQGSEVLTYSQSDAQRDKSGRPSGRFSAERPERSVSTLKIQRTEQGDSAVYLCAISLLPIDRANQPQHFGDGTRLSIL.

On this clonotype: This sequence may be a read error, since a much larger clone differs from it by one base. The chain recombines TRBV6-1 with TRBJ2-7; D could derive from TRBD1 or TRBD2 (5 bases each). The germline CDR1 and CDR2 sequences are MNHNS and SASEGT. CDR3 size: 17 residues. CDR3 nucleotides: TGTGCCAGCAATGAAAGGATGGGGCTGAGGGGTTTCTACGAGCAGTACTTC. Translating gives CASNERMGLRGFYEQYF.